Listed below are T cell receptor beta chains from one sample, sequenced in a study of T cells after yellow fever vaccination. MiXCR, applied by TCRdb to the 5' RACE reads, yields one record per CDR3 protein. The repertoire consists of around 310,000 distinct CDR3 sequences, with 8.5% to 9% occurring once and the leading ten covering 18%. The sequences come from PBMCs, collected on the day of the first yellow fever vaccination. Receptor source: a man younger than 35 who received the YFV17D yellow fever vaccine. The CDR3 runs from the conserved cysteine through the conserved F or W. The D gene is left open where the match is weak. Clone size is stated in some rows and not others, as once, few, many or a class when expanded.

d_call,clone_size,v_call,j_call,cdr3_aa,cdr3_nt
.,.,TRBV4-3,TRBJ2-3,CASSQSASVGTDTQYF,TGCGCCAGCAGCCAATCGGCGAGTGTGGGCACAGATACGCAGTATTTT
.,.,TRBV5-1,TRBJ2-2,CASSLLSPDWELFF,TGCGCCAGCAGCTTGCTTAGCCCGGACTGGGAGCTGTTTTTT
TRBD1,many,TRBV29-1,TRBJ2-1,CSVEDRTLYYNEQFF,TGCAGCGTTGAGGACAGGACTCTATACTACAATGAGCAGTTCTTC
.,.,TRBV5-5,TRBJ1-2,CASSLVDSFYGYTF,TGTGCCAGCAGCTTGGTGGACAGCTTCTATGGCTACACCTTC
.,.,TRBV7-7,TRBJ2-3,CASSTTGSDTQYF,TGTGCTAGCAGCACCACAGGGAGCGATACGCAGTATTTT
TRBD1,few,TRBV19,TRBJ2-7,CASSIGTGEYEQYF,TGTGCCAGTAGTATCGGGACAGGGGAATACGAGCAGTACTTC
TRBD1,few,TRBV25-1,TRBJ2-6,CASSPGLGTGSSGANVLTF,TGTGCCAGCAGTCCCGGACTAGGGACAGGGAGCTCTGGGGCCAACGTCCTGACTTTC
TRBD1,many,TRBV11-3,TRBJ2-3,CASSPGQGAVDTQYF,TGTGCCAGCAGCCCGGGACAGGGGGCCGTAGATACGCAGTATTTT
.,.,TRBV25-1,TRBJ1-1,CASSRLGPPETEAFF,TGTGCCAGCAGCCGATTAGGGCCCCCCGAGACTGAAGCTTTCTTT
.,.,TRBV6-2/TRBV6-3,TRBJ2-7,CASSYSFPKVDEQYF,TGTGCCAGCAGTTACTCCTTCCCAAAGGTAGACGAGCAGTACTTC
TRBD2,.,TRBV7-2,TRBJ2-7,CASRESGGASYEQYF,TGTGCCAGCAGAGAGAGCGGGGGGGCCTCCTACGAGCAGTACTTC
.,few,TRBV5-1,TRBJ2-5,CASSPEFGGRETQYF,TGCGCCAGCAGCCCCGAATTCGGCGGTAGGGAGACCCAGTACTTC
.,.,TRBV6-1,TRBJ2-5,CASSPYQDWAQETQYF,TGTGCCAGCAGTCCCTACCAAGACTGGGCCCAAGAGACCCAGTACTTC
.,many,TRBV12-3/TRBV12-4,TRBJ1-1,CASSLMGGRSGTEAFF,TGTGCCAGCAGTTTAATGGGGGGGCGATCGGGCACTGAAGCTTTCTTT
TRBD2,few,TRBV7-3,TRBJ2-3,CASRVSGGSDTQYF,TGTGCCAGCAGGGTTAGCGGGGGCTCAGATACGCAGTATTTT
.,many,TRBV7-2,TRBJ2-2,CASSSQGRVAGELFF,TGTGCCAGCAGCTCCCAGGGGCGCGTGGCCGGGGAGCTGTTTTTT
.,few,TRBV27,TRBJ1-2,CASSLSPAVGYTF,TGTGCCAGCAGCCTCTCTCCCGCGGTGGGCTACACCTTC
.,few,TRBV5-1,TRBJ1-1,CASSFSGADTEAFF,TGCGCCAGCAGCTTTTCGGGGGCGGACACTGAAGCTTTCTTT
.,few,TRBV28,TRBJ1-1,CASSQPRGGNTEAFF,TGTGCCAGCAGCCAACCTAGGGGGGGGAACACTGAAGCTTTCTTT
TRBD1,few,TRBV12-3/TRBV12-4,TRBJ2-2,CASSDHRGRALGAGELFF,TGTGCCAGCAGCGATCACAGGGGGCGCGCCCTTGGCGCCGGGGAGCTGTTTTTT